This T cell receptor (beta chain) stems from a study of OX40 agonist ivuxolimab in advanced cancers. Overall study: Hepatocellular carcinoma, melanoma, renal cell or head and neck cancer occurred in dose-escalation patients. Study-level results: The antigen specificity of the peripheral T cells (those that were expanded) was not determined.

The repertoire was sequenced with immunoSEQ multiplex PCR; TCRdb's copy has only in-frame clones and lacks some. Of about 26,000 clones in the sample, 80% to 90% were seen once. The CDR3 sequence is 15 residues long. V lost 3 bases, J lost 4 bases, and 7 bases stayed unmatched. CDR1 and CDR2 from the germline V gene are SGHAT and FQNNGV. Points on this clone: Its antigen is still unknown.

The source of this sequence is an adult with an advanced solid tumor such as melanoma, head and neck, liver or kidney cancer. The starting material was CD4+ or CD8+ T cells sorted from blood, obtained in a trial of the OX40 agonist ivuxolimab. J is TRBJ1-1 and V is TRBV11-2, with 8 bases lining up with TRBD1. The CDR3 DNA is TGTGCCAGCAGCTTGTCAACAACAGGGGGCACTGAAGCTTTCTTT. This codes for CASSLSTTGGTEAFF.